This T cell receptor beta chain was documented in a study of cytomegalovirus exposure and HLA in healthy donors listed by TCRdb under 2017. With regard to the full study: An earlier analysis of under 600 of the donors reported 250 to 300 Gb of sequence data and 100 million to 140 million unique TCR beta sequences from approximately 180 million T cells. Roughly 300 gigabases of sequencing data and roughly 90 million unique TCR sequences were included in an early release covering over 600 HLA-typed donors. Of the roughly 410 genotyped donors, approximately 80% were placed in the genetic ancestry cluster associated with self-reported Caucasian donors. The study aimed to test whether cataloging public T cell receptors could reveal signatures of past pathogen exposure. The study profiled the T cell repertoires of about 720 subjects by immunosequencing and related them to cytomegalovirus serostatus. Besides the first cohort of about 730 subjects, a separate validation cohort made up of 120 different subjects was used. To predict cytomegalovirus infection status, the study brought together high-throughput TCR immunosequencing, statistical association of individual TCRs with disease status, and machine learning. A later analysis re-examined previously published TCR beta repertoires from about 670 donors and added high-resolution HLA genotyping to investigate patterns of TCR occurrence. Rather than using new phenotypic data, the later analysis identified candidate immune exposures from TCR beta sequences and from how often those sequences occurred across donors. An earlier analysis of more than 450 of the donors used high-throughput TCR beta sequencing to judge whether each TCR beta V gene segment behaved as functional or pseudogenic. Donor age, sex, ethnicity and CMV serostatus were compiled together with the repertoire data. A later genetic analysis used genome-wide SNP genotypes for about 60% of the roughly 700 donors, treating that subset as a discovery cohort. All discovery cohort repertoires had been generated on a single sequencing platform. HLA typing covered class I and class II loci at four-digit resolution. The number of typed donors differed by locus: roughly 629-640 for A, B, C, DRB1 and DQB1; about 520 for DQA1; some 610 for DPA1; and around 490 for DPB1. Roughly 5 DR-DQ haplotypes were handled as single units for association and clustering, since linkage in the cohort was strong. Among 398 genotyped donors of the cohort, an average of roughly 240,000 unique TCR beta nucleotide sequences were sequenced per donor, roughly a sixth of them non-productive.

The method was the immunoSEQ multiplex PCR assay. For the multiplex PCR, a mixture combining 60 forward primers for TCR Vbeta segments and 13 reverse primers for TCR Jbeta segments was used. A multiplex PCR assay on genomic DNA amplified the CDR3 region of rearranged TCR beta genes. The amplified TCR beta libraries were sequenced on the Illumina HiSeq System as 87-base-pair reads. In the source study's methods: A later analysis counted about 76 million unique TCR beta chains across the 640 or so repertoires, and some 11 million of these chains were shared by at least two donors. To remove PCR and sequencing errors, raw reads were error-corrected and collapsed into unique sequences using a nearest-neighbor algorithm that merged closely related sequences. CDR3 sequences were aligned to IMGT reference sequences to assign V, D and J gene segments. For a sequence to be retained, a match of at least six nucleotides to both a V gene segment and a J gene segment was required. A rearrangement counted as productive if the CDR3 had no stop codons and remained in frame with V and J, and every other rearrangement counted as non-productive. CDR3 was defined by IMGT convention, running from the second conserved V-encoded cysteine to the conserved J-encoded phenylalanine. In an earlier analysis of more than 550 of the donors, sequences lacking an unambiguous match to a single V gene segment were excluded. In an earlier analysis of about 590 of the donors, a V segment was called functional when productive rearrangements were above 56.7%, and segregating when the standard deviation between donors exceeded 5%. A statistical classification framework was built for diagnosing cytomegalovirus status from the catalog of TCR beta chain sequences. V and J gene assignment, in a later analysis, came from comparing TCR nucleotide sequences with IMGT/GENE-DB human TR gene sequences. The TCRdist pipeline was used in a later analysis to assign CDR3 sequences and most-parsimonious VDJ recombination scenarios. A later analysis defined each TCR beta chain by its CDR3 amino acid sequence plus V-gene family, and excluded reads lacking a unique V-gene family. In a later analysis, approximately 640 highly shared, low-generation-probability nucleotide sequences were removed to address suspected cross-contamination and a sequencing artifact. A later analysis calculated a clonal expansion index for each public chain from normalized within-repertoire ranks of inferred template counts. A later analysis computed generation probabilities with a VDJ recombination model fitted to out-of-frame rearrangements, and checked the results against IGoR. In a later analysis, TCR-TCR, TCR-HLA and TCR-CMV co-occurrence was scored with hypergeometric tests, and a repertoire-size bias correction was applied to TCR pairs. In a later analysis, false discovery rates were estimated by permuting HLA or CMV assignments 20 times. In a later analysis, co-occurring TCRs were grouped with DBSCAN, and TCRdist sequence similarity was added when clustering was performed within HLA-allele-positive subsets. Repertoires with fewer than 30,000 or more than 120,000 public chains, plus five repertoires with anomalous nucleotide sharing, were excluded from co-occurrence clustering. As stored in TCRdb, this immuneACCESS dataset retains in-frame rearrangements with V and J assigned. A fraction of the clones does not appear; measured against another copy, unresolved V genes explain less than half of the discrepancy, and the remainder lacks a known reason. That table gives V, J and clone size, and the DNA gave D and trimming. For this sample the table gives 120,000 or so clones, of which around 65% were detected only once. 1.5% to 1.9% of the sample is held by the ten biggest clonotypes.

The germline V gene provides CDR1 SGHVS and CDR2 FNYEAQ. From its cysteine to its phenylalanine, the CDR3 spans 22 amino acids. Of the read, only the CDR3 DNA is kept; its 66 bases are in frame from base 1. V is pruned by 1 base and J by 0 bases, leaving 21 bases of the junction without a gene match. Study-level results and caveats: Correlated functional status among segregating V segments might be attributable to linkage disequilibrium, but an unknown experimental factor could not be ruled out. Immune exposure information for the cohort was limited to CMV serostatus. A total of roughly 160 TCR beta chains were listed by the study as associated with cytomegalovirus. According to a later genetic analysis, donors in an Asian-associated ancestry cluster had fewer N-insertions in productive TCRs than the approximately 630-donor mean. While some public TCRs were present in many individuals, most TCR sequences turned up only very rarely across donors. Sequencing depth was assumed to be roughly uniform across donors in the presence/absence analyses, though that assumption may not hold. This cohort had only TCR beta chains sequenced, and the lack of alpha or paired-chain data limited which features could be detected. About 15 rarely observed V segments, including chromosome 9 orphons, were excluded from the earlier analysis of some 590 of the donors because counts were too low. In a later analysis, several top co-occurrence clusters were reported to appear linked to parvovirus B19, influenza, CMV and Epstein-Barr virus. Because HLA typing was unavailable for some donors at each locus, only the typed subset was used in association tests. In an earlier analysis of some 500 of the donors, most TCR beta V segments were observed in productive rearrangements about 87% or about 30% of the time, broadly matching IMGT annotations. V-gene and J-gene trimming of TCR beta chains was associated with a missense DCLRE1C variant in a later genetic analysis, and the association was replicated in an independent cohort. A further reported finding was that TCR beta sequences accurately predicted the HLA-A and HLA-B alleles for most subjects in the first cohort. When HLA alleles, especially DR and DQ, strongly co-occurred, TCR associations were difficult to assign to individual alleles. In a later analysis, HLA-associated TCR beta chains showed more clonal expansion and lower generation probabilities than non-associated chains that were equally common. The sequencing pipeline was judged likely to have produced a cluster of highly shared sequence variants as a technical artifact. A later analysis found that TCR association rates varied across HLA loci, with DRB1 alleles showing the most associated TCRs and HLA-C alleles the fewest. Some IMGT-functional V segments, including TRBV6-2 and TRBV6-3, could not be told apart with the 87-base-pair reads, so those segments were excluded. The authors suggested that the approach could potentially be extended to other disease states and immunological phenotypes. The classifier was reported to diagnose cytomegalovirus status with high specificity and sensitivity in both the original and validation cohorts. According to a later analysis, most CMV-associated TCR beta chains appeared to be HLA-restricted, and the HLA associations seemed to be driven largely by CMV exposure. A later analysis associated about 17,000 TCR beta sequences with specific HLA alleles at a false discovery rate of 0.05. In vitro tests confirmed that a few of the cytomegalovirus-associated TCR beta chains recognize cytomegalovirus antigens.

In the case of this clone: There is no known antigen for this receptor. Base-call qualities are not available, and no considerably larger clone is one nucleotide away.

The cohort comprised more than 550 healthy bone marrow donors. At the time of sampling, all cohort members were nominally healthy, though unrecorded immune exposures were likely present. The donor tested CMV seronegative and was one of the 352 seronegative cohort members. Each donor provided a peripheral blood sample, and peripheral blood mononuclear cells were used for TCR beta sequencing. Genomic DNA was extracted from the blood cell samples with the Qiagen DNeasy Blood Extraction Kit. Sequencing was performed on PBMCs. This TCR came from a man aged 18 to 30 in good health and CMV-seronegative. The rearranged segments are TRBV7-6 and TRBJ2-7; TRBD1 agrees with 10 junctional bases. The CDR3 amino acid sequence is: CASSLDSGQGSLRNWSSYEQYF. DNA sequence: TGTGCCAGCAGCTTAGACTCGGGACAGGGGTCCCTGAGAAACTGGAGCTCCTACGAGCAGTACTTC.